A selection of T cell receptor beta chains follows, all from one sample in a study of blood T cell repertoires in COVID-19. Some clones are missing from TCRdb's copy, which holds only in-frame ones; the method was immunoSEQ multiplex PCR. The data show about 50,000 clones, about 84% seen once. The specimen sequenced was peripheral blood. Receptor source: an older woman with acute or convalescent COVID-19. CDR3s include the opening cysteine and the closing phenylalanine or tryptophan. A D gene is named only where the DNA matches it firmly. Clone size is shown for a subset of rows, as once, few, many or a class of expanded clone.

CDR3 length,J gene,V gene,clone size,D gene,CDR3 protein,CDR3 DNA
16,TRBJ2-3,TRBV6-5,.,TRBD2,CASSYSGGRSSDTQYF,TGTGCCAGCAGTTATTCGGGGGGGAGGAGCTCAGATACGCAGTATTTT
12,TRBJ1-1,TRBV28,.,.,CASITGDTEAFF,TGTGCCAGCATCACCGGGGACACTGAAGCTTTCTTT
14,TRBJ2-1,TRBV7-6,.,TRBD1,CASSLVGQGDEQFF,TGTGCCAGCAGCCTCGTGGGACAGGGGGATGAGCAGTTCTTC
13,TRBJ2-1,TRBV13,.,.,CASSLRGKNEQFF,TGTGCCAGCAGCTTAAGGGGAAAGAATGAGCAGTTCTTC
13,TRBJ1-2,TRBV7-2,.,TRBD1,CASKGQGIYGYTF,TGTGCCAGCAAGGGACAGGGGATCTATGGCTACACCTTC
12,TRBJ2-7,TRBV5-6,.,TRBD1,CASSLAQGEQYF,TGTGCCAGCAGCTTGGCACAGGGGGAGCAGTACTTC
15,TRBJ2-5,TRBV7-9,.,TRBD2,CASSPRTSGRETQYF,TGTGCCAGCAGCCCTCGGACTAGCGGGAGGGAGACCCAGTACTTC
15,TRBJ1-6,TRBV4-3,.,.,CASSQDSRTGSPLHF,TGCGCCAGCAGCCAAGATTCCAGAACGGGTTCACCCCTCCACTTT
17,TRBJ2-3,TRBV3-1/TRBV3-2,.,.,CASSHPGGWASTDTQYF,TGTGCCAGCAGCCATCCCGGGGGTTGGGCTAGCACAGATACGCAGTATTTT
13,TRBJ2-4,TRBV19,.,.,CASRGLAKNIQYF,TGTGCCAGCCGGGGGTTAGCCAAAAACATTCAGTACTTC
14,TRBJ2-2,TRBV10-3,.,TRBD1,CAIKDRGGTGELFF,TGTGCCATCAAGGACAGGGGAGGGACCGGGGAGCTGTTTTTT
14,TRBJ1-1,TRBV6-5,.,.,CASSLPGQNTEAFF,TGTGCCAGCAGCCTCCCGGGACAGAACACTGAAGCTTTCTTT
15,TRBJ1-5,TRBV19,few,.,CASSITTGSNQPQHF,TGTGCCAGTAGTATCACGACAGGCAGCAATCAGCCCCAGCATTTT
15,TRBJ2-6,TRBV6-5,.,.,CASSRTPSGANVLTF,TGTGCCAGCAGTCGGACTCCTTCTGGGGCCAACGTCCTGACTTTC
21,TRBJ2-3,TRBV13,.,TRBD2,CASSLAGAPVAGGPVADTQYF,TGTGCCAGCAGCTTAGCCGGGGCGCCGGTAGCGGGAGGCCCCGTGGCTGATACGCAGTATTTT
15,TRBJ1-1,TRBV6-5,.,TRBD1,CASSGQGAVTTEAFF,TGTGCCAGCAGCGGACAGGGGGCCGTAACCACTGAAGCTTTCTTT
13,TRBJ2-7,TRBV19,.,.,CASSREPSYEQYF,TGTGCCAGTAGTCGTGAGCCGTCCTACGAGCAGTACTTC
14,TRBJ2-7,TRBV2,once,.,CASSEYQGIHEQYF,TGTGCCAGCAGTGAATACCAGGGTATCCACGAGCAGTACTTC
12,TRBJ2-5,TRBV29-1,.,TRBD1,CSVGQGRETQYF,TGCAGCGTGGGACAGGGGAGAGAGACCCAGTACTTC
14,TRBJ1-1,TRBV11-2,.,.,CASSSQGGNTEAFF,TGTGCCAGCAGCTCCCAGGGCGGGAACACTGAAGCTTTCTTT
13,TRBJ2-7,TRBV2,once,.,CASRLAEAYEQYF,TGTGCCAGCAGACTAGCCGAGGCCTACGAGCAGTACTTC
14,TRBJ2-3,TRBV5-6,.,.,CATAGVRGTDTQYF,TGTGCCACCGCAGGGGTTAGGGGCACAGATACGCAGTATTTT
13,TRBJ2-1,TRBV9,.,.,CASSVGSRYEQFF,TGTGCCAGCAGCGTAGGTTCCAGGTATGAGCAGTTCTTC
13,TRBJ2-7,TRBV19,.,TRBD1,CASSTRTGREQYF,TGTGCCAGTAGTACCCGGACAGGGCGCGAGCAGTACTTC
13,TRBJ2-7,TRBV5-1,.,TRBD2,CASRSEAGGPPYF,TGCGCCAGCAGGTCGGAAGCGGGAGGGCCCCCGTACTTC
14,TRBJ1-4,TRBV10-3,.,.,CAISGGQGNEKLFF,TGTGCCATCAGTGGAGGTCAGGGGAATGAAAAACTGTTTTTT
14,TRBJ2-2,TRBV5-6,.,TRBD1,CASSPRTGAGELFF,TGTGCCAGCAGCCCCCGGACAGGGGCCGGGGAGCTGTTTTTT
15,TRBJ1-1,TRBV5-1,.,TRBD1,CASSSGQGSITEAFF,TGCGCCAGCAGCTCGGGACAGGGTTCCATCACTGAAGCTTTCTTT
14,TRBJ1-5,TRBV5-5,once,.,CASSLEQGIQPQHF,TGTGCCAGCAGCTTGGAACAGGGAATTCAGCCCCAGCATTTT
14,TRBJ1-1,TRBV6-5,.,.,CASSSQRGGTEAFF,TGTGCCAGCAGTTCCCAGAGGGGGGGGACTGAAGCTTTCTTT
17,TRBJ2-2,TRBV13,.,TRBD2,CASSFTSGRADTGELFF,TGTGCCAGCAGTTTTACTAGCGGGAGGGCCGACACCGGGGAGCTGTTTTTT
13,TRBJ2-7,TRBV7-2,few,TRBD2,CASSLGGRGEQYF,TGTGCCAGCAGCTTGGGCGGGAGAGGTGAGCAGTACTTC
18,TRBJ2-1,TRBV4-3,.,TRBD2,CASSHQRGAGGRAGEQFF,TGCGCCAGCAGCCACCAGCGGGGGGCCGGCGGGAGGGCCGGGGAGCAGTTCTTC
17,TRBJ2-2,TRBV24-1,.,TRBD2,CATSDGVAGVTPGELFF,TGTGCCACCAGTGACGGAGTAGCGGGAGTAACTCCCGGGGAGCTGTTTTTT
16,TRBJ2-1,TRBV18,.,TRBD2,CASSRTSGRIYNEQFF,TGTGCCAGCTCACGGACTAGCGGGAGGATCTACAATGAGCAGTTCTTC
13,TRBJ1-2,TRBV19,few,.,CASSMPGVYGYTF,TGTGCCAGTAGTATGCCGGGGGTCTATGGCTACACCTTC
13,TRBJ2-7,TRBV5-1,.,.,CASSQGTSYEQYF,TGCGCCAGCAGCCAGGGAACAAGTTACGAGCAGTACTTC
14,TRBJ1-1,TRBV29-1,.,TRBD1,CSAHPGTVNTEAFF,TGCAGCGCTCACCCCGGGACAGTAAACACTGAAGCTTTCTTT
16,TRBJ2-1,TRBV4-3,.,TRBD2,CASSQAGGIVSNEQFF,TGCGCCAGCAGCCAAGCCGGGGGGATAGTGTCCAATGAGCAGTTCTTC
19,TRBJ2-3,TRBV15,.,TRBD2,CATSGEVAGARTSTDTQYF,TGTGCCACCAGCGGGGAGGTAGCGGGGGCTCGGACTAGCACAGATACGCAGTATTTT
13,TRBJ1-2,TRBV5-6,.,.,CASSLANGEGYTF,TGTGCCAGCAGCTTGGCCAACGGGGAGGGCTACACCTTC
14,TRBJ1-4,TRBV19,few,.,CASSIPGQEEKLFF,TGTGCCAGTAGTATCCCAGGGCAAGAAGAAAAACTGTTTTTT
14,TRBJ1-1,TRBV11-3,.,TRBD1,CASSLSGQGSEAFF,TGTGCCAGCAGCCTCTCGGGACAGGGCTCTGAAGCTTTCTTT
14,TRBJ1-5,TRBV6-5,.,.,CASRAGISNQPQHF,TGTGCCAGCAGGGCAGGGATTAGCAATCAGCCCCAGCATTTT
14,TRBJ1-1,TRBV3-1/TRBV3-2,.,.,CASSHHRGGTEAFF,TGTGCCAGCAGCCATCATAGGGGGGGGACTGAAGCTTTCTTT
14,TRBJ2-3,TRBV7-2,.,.,CASSLAIFTDTQYF,TGTGCCAGCAGCTTAGCTATCTTCACAGATACGCAGTATTTT
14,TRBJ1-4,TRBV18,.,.,CASSPAGTNEKLFF,TGTGCCAGCTCACCAGCAGGAACTAATGAAAAACTGTTTTTT
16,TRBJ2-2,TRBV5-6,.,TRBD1,CASSLGDRGHTGELFF,TGTGCCAGCAGCTTGGGGGACAGGGGGCACACCGGGGAGCTGTTTTTT
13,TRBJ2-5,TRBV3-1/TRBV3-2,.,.,CASSRDSGETQYF,TGTGCCAGCAGCCGGGACTCGGGAGAGACCCAGTACTTC
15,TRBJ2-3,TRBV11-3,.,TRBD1,CASSQGQGAQDTQYF,TGTGCCAGCAGCCAAGGACAGGGGGCACAAGATACGCAGTATTTT
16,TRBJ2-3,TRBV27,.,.,CASRGRGGWDTDTQYF,TGTGCCAGCAGGGGCCGAGGGGGATGGGACACAGATACGCAGTATTTT
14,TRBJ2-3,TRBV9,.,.,CASSRDSSTDTQYF,TGTGCCAGCAGCCGGGACTCGAGCACAGATACGCAGTATTTT
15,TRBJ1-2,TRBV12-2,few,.,CASRLTDNARCGYTF,TGTGCAAGTCGCTTAACAGATAATGCACGTTGTGGCTACACCTTC
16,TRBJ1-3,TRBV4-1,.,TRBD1,CASSQPGQVSGNTIYF,TGCGCCAGCAGCCAACCAGGACAGGTCTCTGGAAACACCATATATTTT
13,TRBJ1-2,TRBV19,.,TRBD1,CASSPDREYGYTF,TGTGCCAGTAGCCCCGACAGGGAGTATGGCTACACCTTC